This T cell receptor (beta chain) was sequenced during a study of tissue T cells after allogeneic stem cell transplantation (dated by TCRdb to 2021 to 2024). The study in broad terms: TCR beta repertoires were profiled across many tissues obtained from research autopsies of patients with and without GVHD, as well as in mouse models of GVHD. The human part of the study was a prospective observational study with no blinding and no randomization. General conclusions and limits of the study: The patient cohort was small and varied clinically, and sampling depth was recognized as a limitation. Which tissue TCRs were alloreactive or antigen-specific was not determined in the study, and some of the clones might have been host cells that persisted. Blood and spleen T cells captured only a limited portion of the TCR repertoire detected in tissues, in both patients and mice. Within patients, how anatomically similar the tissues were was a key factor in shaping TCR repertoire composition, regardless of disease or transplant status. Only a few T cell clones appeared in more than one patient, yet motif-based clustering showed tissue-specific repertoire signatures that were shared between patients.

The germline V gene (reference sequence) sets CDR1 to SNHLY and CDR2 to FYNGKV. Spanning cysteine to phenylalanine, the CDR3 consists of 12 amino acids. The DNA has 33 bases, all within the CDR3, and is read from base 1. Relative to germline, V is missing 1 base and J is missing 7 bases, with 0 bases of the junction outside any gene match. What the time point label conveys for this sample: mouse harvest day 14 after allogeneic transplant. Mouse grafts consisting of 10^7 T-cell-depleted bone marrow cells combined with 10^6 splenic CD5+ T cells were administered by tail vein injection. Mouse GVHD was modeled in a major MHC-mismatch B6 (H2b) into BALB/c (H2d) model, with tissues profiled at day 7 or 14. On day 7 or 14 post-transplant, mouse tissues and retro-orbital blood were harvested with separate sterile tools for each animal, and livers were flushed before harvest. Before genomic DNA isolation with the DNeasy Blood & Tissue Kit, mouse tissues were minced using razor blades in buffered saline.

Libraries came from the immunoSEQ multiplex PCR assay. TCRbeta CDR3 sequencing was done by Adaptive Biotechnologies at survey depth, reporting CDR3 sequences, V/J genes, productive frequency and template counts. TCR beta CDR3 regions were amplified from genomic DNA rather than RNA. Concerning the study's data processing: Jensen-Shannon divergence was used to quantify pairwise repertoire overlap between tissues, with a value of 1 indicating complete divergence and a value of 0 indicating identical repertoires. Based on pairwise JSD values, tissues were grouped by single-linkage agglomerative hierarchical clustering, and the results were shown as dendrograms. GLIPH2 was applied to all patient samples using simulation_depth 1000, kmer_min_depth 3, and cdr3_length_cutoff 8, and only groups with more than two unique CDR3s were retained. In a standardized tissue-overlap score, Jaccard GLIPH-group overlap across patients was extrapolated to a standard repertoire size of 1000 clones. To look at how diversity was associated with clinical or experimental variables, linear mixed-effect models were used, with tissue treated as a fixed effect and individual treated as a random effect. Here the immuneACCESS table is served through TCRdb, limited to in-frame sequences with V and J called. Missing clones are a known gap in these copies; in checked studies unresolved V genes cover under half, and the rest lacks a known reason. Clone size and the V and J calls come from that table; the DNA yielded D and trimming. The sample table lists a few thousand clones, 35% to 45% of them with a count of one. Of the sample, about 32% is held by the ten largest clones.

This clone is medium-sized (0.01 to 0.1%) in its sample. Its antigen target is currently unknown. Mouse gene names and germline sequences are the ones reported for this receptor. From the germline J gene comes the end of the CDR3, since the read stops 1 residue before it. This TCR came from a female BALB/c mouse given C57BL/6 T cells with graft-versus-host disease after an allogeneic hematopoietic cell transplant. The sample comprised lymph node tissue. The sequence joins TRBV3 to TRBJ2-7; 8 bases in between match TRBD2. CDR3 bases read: TGTGCCAGCAGCTTAGGGGACTGGGAACAGTAC. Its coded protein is CASSLGDWEQY. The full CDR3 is CASSLGDWEQYF.